This T cell receptor (beta chain) was sequenced for a study of shared clonotypes between healthy human individuals. The method was immunoSEQ multiplex PCR; TCRdb's version includes in-frame clones alone and lacks a portion of them. Of 650,000 to 800,000 clones listed, about 92% are singletons. Per germline, CDR1 SGHDN and CDR2 FVKESK. This CDR3 contains 20 residues. The V gene end was trimmed by 1 base and the J gene end by 3 bases; junction bases not matched to a gene: 18. CD45RO-negative cells were positively selected for CCR7, leaving out terminally differentiated effector memory CD45RA+ cells. This TCR derives from a man aged 25-45 years in good health. Sequenced input: naive CD8+ T cells sorted from blood. This chain links TRBV14 with TRBJ2-5, with TRBD2 matching 9 bases. The CDR3: CASSQVHLSAGGLFKETQYF. CDR3 coding DNA: TGTGCCAGCAGCCAAGTTCATCTTAGTGCGGGAGGGTTATTCAAAGAGACCCAGTACTTC. The variable domain in full, completed from reference TRBV14 and TRBJ2-5, reads EAGVTQFPSHSVIEKGQTVTLRCDPISGHDNLYWYRRVMGKEIKFLLHFVKESKQDESGMPNNRFLAERTGGTYSTLKVQPAELEDSGVYFCASSQVHLSAGGLFKETQYFGPGTRLLVL.